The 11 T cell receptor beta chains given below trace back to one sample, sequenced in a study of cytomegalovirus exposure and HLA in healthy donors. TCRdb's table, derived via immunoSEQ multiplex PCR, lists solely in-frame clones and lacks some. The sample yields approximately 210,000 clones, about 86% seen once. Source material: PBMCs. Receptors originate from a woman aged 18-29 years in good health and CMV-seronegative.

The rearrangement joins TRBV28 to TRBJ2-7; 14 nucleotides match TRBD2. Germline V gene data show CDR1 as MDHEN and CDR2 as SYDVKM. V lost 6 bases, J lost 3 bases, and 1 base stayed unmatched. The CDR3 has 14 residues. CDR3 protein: CASSGLAGGYEQYF. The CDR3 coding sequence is TGTGCCAGCAGCGGACTAGCGGGAGGCTACGAGCAGTACTTC.

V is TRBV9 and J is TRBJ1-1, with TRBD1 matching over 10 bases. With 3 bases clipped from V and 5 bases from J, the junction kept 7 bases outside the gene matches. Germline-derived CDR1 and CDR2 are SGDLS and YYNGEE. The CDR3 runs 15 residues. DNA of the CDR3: TGTGCCAGCAGCGCGCAGGACAGGGGGTATACTGAAGCTTTCTTT. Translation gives CASSAQDRGYTEAFF.

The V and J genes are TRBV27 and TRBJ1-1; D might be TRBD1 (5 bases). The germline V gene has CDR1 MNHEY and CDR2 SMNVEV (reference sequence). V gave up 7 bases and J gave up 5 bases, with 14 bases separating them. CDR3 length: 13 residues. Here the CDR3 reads CASKRQGGTEAFF. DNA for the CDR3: TGTGCCAGCAAGCGCCAGGGTGGTACTGAAGCTTTCTTT.

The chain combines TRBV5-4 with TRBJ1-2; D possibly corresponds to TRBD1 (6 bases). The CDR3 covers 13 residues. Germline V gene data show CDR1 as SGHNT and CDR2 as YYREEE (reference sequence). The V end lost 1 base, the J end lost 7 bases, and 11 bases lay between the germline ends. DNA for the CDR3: TGTGCCAGCAGCTTGTTCGGGGGGCGTGGCTACACCTTC. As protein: CASSLFGGRGYTF. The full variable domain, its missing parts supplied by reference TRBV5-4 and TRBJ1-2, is ETGVTQSPTHLIKTRGQQVTLRCSSQSGHNTVSWYQQALGQGPQFIFQYYREEENGRGNFPPRFSGLQFPNYSSELNVNALELDDSALYLCASSLFGGRGYTFGSGTRLTVV.

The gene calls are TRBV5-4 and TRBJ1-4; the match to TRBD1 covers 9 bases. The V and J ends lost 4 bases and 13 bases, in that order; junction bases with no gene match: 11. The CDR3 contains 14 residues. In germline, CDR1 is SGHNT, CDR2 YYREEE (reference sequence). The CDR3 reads CASSEGQGRGGLFF. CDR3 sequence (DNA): TGTGCCAGCAGCGAGGGACAGGGCCGGGGGGGACTGTTTTTT. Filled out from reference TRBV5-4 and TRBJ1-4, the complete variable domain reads ETGVTQSPTHLIKTRGQQVTLRCSSQSGHNTVSWYQQALGQGPQFIFQYYREEENGRGNFPPRFSGLQFPNYSSELNVNALELDDSALYLCASSEGQGRGGLFFGSGTQLSVL.

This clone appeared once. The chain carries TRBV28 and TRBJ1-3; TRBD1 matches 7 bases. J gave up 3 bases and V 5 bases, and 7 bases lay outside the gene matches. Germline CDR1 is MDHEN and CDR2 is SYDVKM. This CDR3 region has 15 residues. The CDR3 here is CASSEGQDYGNTIYF. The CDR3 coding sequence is TGTGCCAGCAGTGAAGGACAGGATTATGGAAACACCATATATTTT.

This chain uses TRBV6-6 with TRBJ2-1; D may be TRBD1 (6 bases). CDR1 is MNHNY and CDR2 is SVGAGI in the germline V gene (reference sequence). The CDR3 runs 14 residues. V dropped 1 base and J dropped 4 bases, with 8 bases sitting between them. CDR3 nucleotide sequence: TGTGCCAGCAGTTACTTAGACAGGTACAATGAGCAGTTCTTC. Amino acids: CASSYLDRYNEQFF.

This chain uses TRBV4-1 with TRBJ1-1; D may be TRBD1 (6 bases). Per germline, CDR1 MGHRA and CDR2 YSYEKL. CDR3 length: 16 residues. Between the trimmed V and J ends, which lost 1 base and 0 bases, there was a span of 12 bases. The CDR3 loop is CASSQVGAGMNTEAFF. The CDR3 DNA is TGCGCCAGCAGCCAAGTGGGGGCAGGTATGAACACTGAAGCTTTCTTT.

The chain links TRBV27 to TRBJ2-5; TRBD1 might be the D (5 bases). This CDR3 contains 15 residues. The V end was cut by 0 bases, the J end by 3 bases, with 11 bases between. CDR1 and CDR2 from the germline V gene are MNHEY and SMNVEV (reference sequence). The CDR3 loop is CASSLSFSREETQYF. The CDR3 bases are TGTGCCAGCAGTTTATCGTTTTCCAGGGAAGAGACCCAGTACTTC.

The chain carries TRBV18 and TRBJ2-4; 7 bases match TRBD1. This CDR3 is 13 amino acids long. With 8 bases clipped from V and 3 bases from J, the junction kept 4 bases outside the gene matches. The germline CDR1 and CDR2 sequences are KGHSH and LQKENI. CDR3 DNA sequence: TGTGCCAGCGAGACAGGGAGCAAAAACATTCAGTACTTC. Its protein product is CASETGSKNIQYF.

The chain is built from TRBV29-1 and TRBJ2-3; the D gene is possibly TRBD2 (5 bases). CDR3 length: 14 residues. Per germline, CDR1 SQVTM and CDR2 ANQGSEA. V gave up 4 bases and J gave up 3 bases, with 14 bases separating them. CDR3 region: CSVGTRGPTDTQYF. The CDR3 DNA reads TGCAGCGTTGGGACTCGCGGGCCGACAGATACGCAGTATTTT.